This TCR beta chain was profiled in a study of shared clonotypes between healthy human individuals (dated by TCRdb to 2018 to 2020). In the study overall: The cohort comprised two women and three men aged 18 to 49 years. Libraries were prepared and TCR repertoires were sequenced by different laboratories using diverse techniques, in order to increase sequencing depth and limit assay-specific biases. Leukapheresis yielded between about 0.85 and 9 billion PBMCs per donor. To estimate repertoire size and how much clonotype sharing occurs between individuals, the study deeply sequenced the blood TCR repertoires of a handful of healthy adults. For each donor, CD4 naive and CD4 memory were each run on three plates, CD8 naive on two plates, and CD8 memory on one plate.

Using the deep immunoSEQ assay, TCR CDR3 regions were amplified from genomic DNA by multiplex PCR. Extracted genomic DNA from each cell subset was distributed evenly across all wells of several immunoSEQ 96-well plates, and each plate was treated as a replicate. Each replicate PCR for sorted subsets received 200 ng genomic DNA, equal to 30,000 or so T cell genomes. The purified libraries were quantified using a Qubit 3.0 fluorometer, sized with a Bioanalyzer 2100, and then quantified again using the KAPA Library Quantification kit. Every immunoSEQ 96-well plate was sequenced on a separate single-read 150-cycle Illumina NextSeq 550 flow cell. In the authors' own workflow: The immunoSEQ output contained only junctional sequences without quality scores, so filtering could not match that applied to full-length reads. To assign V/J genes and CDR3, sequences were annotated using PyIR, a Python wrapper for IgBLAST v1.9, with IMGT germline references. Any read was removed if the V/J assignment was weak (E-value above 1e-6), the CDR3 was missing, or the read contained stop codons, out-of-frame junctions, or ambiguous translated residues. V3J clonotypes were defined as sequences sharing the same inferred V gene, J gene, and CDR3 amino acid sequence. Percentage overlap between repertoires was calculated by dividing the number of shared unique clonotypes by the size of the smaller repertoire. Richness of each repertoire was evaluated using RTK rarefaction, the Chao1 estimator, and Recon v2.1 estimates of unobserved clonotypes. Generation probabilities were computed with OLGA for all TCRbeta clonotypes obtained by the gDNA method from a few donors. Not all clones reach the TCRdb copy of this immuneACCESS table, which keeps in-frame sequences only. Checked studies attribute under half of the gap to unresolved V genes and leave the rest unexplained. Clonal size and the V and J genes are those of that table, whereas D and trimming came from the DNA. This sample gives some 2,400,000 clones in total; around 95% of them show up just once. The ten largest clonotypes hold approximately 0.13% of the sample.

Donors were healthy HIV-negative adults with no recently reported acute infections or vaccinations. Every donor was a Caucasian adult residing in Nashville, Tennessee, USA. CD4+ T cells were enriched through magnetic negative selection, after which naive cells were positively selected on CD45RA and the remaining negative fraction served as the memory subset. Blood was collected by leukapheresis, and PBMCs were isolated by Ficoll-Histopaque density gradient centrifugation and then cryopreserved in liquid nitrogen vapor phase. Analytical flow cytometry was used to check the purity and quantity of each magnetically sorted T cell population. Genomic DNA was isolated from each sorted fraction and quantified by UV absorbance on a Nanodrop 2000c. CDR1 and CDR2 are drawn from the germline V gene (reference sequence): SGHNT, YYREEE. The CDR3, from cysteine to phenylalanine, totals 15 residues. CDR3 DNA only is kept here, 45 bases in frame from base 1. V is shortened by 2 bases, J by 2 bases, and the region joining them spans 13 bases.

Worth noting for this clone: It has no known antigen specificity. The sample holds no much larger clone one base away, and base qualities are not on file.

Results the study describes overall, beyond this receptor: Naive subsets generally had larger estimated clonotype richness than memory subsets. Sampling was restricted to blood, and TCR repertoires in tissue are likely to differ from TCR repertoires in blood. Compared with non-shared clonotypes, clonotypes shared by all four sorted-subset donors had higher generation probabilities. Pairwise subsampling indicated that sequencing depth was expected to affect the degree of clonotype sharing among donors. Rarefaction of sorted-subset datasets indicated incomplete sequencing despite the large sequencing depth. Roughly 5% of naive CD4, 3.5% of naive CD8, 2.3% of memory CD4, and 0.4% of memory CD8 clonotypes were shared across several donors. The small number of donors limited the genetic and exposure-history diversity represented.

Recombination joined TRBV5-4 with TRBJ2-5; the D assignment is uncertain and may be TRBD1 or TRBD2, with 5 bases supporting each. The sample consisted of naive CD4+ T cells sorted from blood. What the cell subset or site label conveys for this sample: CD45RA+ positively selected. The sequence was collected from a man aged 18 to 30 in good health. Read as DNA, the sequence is TGTGCCAGCAGCTTAGCAGGGAGAGCACAAGAGACCCAGTACTTC. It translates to CASSLAGRAQETQYF.